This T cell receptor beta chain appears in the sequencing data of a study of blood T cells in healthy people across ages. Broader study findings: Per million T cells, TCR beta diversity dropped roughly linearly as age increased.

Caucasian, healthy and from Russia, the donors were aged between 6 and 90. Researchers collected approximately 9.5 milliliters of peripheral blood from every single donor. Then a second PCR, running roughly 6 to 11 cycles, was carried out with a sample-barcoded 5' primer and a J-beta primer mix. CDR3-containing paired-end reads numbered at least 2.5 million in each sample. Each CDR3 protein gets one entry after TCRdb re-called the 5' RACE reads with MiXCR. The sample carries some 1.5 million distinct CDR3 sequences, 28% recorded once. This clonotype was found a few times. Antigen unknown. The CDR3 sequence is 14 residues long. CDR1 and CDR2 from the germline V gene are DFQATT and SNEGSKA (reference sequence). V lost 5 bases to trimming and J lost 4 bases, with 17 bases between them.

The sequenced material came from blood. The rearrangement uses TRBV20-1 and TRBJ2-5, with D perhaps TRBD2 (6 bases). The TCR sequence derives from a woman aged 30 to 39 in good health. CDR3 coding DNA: TGCAGTGCTTTTAGCGGAGCGGAGAGAGAGACCCAGTACTTC. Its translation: CSAFSGAERETQYF.